This T cell receptor beta chain was retrieved from a study of blood T cell repertoires in COVID-19. For the study at large: Acute and convalescent COVID-19 specimens originated in the United States, Italy and Spain. T cells, B-cell-depleted T cells, or PBMCs supplied cDNA or gDNA.

Under the authors' procedure: Estimation of nucleated cell counts was performed using reference gene primer amplification. Repertoires were generated with immunoSEQ multiplex PCR, while TCRdb's copy carries only in-frame clones and drops some. That table gives V, J and clone size, and the DNA gave D and trimming. The table shows about 230,000 clones, with 80% to 90% occurring only once. From germline, CDR1 is MDHEN and CDR2 SYDVKM. This CDR3 is 14 amino acids long. The V end was cut by 7 bases, the J end by 2 bases, with 12 bases between. This clone appeared a single time. This receptor was obtained from a man in his forties with active or convalescent COVID-19. The chain combines TRBV28 with TRBJ2-1, with D possibly matching TRBD2 (6 bases). The sequenced material came from peripheral blood. CDR3 coding DNA: TGTGCCAGCACCGGGACTTCAGCCTACAATGAGCAGTTCTTC. Translating it yields CASTGTSAYNEQFF.